The text below deals with one TCR beta chain. The antigen is unknown. Other DNA sequences in this specimen translate into the identical CDR3. Method: immunoSEQ multiplex PCR; TCRdb's copy keeps in-frame clones and lacks some. Of around 15,000 clones in the sample, about 85% were seen once. This CDR3 comprises 13 residues. V was trimmed by 4 bases and J by 2 bases, leaving 8 bases between them. The germline CDR1 and CDR2 sequences are SNHLY and FYNNEI. The source of the sample is a study of lymphopenia after photon versus proton radiotherapy. Study-level points and caveats: Proton therapy kept repertoires fairly stable, unlike photons, which gained effector/memory cells. Post-nadir TCR diversity decline inversely tracked overall survival among those who died. Oligoclonal CD8+ Temra expansion after nadir drove photon patients' diversity drop. Survival link was tested only in deceased patients; proton benefit remains a possibility.

The rearrangement joins TRBV2 to TRBJ1-2, with TRBD1 as a possible D gene (6 bases). The clonotype was recovered from an older woman with cholangiocarcinoma. Some clones in this sample may be carry-over from other donors' samples. Sequencing was performed on peripheral blood, taken from a patient treated with proton-based radiotherapy. CDR3 sequence (DNA): TGTGCCAGCAGTGGACAGGAAAACTATGGCTACACCTTC. It translates to CASSGQENYGYTF.